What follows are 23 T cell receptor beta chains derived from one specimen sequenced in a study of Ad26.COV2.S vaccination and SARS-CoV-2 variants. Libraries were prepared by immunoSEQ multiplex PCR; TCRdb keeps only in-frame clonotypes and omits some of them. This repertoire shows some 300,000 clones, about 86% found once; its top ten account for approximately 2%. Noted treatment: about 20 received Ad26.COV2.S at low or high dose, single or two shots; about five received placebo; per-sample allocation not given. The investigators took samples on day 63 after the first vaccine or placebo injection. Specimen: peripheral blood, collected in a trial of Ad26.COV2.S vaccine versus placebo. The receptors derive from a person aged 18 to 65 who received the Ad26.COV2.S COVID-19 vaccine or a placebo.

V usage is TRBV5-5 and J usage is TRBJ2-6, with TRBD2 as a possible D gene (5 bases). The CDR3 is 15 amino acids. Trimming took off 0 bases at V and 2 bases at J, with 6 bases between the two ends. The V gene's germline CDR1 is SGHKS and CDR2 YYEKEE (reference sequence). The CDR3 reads CASSLAGTGANVLTF. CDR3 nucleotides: TGTGCCAGCAGCTTGGCCGGGACTGGGGCCAACGTCCTGACTTTC. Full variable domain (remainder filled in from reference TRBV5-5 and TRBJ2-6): DAGVTQSPTHLIKTRGQQVTLRCSPISGHKSVSWYQQVLGQGPQFIFQYYEKEERGRGNFPDRFSARQFPNYSSELNVNALLLGDSALYLCASSLAGTGANVLTFGAGSRLTVL.

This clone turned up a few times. CDR3 loop: CASSYANPGLGLHEQYF. The CDR3 DNA reads TGTGCCAGCAGTTACGCGAATCCGGGACTAGGTTTACACGAGCAGTACTTC. This chain uses TRBV6-7 with TRBJ2-7, with 8 bases aligning to TRBD2. TRBV6-7 has ORF status, its function being uncertain. The CDR3 runs 17 residues. V was clipped by 2 bases and J by 5 bases; unmatched bases: 14.

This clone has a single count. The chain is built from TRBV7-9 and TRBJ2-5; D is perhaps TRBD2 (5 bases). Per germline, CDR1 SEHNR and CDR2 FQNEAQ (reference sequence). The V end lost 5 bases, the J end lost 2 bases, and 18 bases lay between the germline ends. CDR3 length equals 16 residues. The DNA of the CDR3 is TGTGCCAGCAGCCTGTGGAGGTGGCGGTTACAAGAGACCCAGTACTTC. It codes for CASSLWRWRLQETQYF.

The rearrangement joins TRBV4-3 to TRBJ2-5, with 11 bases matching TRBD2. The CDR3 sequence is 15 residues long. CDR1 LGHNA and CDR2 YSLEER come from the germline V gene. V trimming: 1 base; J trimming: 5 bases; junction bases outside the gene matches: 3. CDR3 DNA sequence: TGCGCCAGCAGCCAAGGACTAGCGGGGTCGGAGACCCAGTACTTC. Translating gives CASSQGLAGSETQYF.

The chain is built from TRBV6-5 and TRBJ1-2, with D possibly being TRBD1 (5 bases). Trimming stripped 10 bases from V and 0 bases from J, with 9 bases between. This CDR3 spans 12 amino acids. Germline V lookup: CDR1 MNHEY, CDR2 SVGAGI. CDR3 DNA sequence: TGTGCCACGGGGGAGGCTAACTATGGCTACACCTTC. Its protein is CATGEANYGYTF.

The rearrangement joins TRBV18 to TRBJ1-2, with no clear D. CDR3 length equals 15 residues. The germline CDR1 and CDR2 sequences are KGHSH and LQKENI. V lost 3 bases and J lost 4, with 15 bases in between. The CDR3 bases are TGTGCCAGCTCACCCCCAGGAGCGATGGGCTATGGCTACACCTTC. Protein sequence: CASSPPGAMGYGYTF.

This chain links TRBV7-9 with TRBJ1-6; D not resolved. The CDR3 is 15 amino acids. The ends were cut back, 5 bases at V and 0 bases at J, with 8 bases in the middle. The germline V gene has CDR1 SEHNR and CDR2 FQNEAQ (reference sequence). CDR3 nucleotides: TGTGCCAGCAGCGGATTTAGCTCCTATAATTCACCCCTCCACTTT. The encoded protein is CASSGFSSYNSPLHF.

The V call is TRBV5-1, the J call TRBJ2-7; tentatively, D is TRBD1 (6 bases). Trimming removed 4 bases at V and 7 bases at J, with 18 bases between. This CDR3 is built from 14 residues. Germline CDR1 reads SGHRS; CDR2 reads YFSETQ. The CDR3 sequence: CASSPTGSSLEQYF. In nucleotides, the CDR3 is TGCGCCAGCAGCCCGACAGGTTCCTCGTTAGAGCAGTACTTC.

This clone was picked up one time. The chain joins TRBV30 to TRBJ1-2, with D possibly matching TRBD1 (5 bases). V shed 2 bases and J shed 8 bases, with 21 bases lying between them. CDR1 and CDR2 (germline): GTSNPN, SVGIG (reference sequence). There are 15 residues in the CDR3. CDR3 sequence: CAWSKVGAIRGGYTF. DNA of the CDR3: TGTGCCTGGAGTAAGGTCGGGGCCATCCGAGGGGGCTACACCTTC.

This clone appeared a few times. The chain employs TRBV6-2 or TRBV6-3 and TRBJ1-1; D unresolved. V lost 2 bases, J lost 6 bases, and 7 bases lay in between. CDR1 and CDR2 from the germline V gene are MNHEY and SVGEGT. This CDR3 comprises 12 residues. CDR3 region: CASSYAEAEAFF. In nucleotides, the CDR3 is TGTGCCAGCAGTTACGCAGAAGCTGAAGCTTTCTTT.

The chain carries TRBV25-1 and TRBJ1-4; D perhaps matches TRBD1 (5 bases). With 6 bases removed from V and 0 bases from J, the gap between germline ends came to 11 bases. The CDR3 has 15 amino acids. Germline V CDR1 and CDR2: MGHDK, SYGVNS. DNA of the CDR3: TGTGCCAGCAGGGACACCACCACAACTAATGAAAAACTGTTTTTT. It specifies CASRDTTTTNEKLFF.

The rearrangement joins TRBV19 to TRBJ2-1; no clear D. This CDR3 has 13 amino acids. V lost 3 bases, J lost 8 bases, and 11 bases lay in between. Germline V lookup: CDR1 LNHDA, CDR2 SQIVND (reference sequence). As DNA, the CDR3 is TGTGCCAGTAGTATGAACACCCGGGATGAGCAGTTCTTC. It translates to CASSMNTRDEQFF.

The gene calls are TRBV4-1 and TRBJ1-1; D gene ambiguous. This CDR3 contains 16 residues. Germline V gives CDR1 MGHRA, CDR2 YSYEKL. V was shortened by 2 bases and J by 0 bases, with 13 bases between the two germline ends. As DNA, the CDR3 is TGCGCCAGCAGCCAACGAACGGGAGGGATGAACACTGAAGCTTTCTTT. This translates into CASSQRTGGMNTEAFF.

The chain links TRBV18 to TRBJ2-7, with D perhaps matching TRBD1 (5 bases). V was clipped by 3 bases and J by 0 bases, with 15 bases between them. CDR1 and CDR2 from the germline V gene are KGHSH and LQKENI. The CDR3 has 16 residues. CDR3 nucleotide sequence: TGTGCCAGCTCACCCCCCGACAGAAAGGTCTCCTACGAGCAGTACTTC. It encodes CASSPPDRKVSYEQYF.

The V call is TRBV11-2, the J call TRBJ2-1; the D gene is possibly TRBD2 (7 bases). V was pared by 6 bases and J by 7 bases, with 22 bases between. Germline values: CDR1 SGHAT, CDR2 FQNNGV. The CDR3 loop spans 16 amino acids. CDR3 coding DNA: TGTGCCAGCAGAACCCTGGCGGGGGCCGCGGGGAATGAGCAGTTCTTC. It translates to CASRTLAGAAGNEQFF.

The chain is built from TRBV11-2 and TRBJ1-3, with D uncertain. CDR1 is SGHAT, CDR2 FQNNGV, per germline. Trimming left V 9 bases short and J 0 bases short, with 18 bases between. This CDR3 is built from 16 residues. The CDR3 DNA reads TGTGCCAGTTCCGTCCGCCCACCTTACTCTGGAAACACCATATATTTT. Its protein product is CASSVRPPYSGNTIYF.

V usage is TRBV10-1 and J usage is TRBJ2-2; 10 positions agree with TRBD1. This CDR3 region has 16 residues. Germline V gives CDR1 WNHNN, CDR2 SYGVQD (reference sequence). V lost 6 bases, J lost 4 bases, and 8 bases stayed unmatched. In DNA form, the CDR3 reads TGCGCCAGCAGACCTGACAGGGGGCCTGGCACCGGGGAGCTGTTTTTT. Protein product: CASRPDRGPGTGELFF.

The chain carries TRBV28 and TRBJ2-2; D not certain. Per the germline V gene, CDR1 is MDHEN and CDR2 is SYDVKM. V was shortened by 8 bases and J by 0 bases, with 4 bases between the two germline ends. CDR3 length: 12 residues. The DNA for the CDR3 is TGTGCCAGCCCGTCGAACACCGGGGAGCTGTTTTTT. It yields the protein CASPSNTGELFF.

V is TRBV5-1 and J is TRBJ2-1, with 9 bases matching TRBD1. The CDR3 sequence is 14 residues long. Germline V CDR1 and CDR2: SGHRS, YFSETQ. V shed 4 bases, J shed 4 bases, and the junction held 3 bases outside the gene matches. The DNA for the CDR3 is TGCGCCAGCAGCGACAGGGGGTCTTACAATGAGCAGTTCTTC. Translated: CASSDRGSYNEQFF. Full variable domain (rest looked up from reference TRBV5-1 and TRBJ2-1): KAGVTQTPRYLIKTRGQQVTLSCSPISGHRSVSWYQQTPGQGLQFLFEYFSETQRNKGNFPGRFSGRQFSNSRSEMNVSTLELGDSALYLCASSDRGSYNEQFFGPGTRLTVL.

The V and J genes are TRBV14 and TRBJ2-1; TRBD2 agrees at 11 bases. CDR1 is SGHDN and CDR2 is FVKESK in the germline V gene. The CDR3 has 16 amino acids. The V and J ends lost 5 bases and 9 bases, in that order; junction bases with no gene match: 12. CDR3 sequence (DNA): TGTGCCAGCAGCGCCATAGGACTAGCGGGCTCGGGTGAGCAGTTCTTC. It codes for CASSAIGLAGSGEQFF. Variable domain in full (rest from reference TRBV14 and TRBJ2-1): EAGVTQFPSHSVIEKGQTVTLRCDPISGHDNLYWYRRVMGKEIKFLLHFVKESKQDESGMPNNRFLAERTGGTYSTLKVQPAELEDSGVYFCASSAIGLAGSGEQFFGPGTRLTVL.

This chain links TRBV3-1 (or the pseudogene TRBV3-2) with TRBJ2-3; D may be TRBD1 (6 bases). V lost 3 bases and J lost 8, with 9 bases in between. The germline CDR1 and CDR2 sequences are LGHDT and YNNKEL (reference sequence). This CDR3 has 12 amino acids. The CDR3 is CASSQKGGTQYF. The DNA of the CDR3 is TGTGCCAGCAGCCAGAAAGGGGGTACGCAGTATTTT.

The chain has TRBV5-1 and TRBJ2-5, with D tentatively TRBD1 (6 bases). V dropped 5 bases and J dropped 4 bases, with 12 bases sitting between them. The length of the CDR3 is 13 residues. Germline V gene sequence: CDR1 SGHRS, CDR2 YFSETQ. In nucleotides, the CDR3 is TGCGCCAGCAGGCAGGGGCCGGTAGAGACCCAGTACTTC. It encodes CASRQGPVETQYF.

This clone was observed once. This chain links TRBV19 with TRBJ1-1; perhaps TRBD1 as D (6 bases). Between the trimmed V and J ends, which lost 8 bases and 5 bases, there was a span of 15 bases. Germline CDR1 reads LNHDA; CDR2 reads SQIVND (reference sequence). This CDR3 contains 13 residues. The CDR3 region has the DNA TGTGCCAGTTTTGACAGGTCGGGGACTGAAGCTTTCTTT. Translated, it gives CASFDRSGTEAFF.